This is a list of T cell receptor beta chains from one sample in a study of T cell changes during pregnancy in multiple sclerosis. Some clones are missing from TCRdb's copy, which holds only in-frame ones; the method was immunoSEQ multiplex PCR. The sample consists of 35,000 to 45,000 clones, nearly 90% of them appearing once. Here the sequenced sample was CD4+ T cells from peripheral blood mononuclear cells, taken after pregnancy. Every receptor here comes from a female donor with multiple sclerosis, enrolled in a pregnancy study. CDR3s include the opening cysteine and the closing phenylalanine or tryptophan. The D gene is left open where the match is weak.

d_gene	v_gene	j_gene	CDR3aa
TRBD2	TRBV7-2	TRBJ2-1	CASRLAAGQEQFF
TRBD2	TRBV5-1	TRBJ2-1	CASNPLAGVRNEQFF
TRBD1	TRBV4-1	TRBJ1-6	CASSQAAGGYNSPLHF
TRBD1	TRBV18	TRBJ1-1	CASSPFTGAKTEAFF
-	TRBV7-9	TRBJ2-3	CASSPPTSTDTQYF
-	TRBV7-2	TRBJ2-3	CASSPYATVLTDTQYF
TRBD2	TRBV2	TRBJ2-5	CASSPLLAGEETQYF
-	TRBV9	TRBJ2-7	CASSVIGSSYEQYF
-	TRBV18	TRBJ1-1	CASSQGHNTEAFF
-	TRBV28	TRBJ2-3	CASSLSRDTQYF
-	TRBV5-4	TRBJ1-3	CASSFFGSGNTIYF
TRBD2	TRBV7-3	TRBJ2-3	CASSRTSGVGDTQYF
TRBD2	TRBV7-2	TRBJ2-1	CASSLASGAGGRYNEQFF
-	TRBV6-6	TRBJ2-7	CASSYKSGHVAYEQYF
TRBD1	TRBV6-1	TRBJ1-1	CASSVYRGDKAFF
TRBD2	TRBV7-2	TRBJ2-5	CASSLGPSGGLETQYF
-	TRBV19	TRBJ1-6	CASSRGTPSSYNSPLHF
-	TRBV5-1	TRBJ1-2	CASSLNSLYGYTF
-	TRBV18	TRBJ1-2	CASSPSGNGYTF
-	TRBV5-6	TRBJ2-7	CASSLGRYSYEQYF
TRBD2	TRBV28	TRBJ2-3	CASSSWTSGGTDTQYF
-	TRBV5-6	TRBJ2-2	CASSTGHPLLRSIGELFF
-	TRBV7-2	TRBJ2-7	CASSSAYEQYF
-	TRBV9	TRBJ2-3	CASSAGQGPDTQYF
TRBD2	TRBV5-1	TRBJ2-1	CASSPAGTSLVSEQFF
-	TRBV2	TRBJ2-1	CASQSRGRGTNEQFF
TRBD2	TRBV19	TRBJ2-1	CASSIGSGGAGEQFF
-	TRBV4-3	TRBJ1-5	CASSQGWASNQPQHF
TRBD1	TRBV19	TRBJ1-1	CASRGGTGASVGDTEAFF
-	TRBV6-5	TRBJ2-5	CASSYSQALGTQYF
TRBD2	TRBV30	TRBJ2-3	CAWSRGGGEDTQYF
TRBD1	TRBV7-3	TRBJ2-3	CASSAGQALGTQYF
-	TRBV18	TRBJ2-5	CASSSGSQETQYF
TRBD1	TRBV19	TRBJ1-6	CASIGEQGASNSPLHF
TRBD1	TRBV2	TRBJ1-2	CASSATGRGYTF
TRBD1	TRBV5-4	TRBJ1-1	CASSTGTGGGNTEAFF
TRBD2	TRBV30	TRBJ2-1	CAWKYRVLAGPGEQFF
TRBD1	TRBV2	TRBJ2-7	CASSGTGGAGEQYF
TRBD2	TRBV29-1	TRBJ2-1	CSLGAGTYNEQFF
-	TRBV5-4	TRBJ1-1	CASSLARWEDGEAFF
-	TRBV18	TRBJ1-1	CASSPSVNTEAFF
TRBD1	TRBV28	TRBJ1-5	CASSLSTGGGYQPQHF
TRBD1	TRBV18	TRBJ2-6	CASSPQGAAGANVLTF
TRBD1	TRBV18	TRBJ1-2	CASSPRTGHYGYTF
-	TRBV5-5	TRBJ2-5	CASSENRVPSRETQYF
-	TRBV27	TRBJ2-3	CASSPLQGLGTDTQYF
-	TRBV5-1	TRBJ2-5	CASSLNPGQGETQYF
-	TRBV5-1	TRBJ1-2	CASSPGVNYGYTF
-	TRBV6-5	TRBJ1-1	CASSYAGSNTEAFF
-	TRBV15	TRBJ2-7	CATSSYTEQYF
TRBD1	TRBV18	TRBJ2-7	CASSSGQGSYEQYF
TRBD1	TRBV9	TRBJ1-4	CASSVLPGGGSEKLFF
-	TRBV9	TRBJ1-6	CASSPRQDNSPLHF
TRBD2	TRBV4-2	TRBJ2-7	CASSQVGGRGSSYEQYF
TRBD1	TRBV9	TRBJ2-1	CASSLRTGINEQFF